The T cell receptor beta chain under discussion was sequenced for a study of shared clonotypes between healthy human individuals. Terminally differentiated effector memory CD45RA+ cells were excluded by CCR7 positive selection of CD45RO-negative cells. Germline loops: CDR1 SGDLS, CDR2 YYNGEE. V lost 0 bases and J lost 5; bases outside the gene matches: 8. This CDR3 region has 15 residues. The data were produced by immunoSEQ multiplex PCR, yet TCRdb's version contains in-frame clones alone and is incomplete. The data contain some 2.1 million clones, approximately 94% of them singletons. The material sequenced was naive CD8+ T cells sorted from blood. The TCR originated in a man younger than 30 in good health. V gene TRBV9 combines with J gene TRBJ2-7, with 7 bases lining up with TRBD1. As DNA, the CDR3 is TGTGCCAGCAGCGTAGATAGGGGGCTCAACGACGAGCAGTACTTC. It yields the protein CASSVDRGLNDEQYF.